Detailed here is one T cell receptor beta chain. Germline trimming cut 4 bases from V and 0 bases from J; bases unmatched to any gene: 1. The germline gives CDR1 SQVTM, CDR2 ANQGSEA. The CDR3 is made up of 13 amino acids. This specimen comes from a study of blood T cell repertoires in COVID-19. Study at large: Both acute and convalescent COVID-19 samples were obtained from the United States, Italy and Spain. In each case, the material was cDNA or gDNA derived from T cells, B-cell-depleted T cells, or PBMCs.

Method: immunoSEQ multiplex PCR; TCRdb's copy keeps in-frame clones and lacks some. This sample carries more than 200,000 clones, about 87% of them seen once, and the ten largest clones take under 4.5%. This sequence originates from a woman between 25 and 40 years old who had been exposed to COVID-19. The rearrangement uses TRBV29-1 and TRBJ1-2; 8 bases fit TRBD1. Sequenced input: PBMCs or T cells enriched from blood (not recorded which). As DNA, the CDR3 is TGCAGCGTTGGGACAGGGTCTAACTATGGCTACACCTTC. Amino acids: CSVGTGSNYGYTF.